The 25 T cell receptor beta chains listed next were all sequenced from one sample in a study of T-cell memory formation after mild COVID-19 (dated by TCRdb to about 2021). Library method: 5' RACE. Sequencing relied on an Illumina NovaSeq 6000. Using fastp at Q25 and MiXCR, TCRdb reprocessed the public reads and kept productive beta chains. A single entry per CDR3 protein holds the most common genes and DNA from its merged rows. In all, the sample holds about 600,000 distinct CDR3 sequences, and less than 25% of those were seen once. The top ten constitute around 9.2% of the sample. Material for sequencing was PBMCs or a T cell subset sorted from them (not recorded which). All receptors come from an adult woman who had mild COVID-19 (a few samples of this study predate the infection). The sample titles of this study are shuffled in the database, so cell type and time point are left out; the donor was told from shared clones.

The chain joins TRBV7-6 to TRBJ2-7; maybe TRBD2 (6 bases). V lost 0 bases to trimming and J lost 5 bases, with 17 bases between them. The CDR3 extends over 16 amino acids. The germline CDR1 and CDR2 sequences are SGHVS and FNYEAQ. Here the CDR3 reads CASSLAGFGGGNEQYF. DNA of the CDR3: TGTGCCAGCAGCTTAGCAGGGTTCGGGGGTGGGAACGAGCAGTACTTC.

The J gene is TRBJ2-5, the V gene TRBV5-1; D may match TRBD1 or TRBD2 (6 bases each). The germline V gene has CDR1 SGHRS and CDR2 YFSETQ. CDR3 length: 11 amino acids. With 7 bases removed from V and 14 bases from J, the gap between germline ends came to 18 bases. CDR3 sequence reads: CASRGDGGLYF. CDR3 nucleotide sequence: TGCGCCAGCCGCGGGGATGGGGGCCTTTACTTC.

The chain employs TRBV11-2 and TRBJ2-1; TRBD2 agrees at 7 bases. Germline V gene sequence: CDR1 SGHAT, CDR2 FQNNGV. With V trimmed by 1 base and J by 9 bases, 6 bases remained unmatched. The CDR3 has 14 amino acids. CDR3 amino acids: CASSLGGGGTEQFF. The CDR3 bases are TGTGCCAGCAGCTTAGGGGGCGGGGGTACTGAGCAGTTCTTC.

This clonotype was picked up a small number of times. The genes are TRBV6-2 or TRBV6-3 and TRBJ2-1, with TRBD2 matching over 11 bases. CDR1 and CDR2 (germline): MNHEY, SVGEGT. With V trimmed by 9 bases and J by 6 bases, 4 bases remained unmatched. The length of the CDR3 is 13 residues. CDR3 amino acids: CASRSGRANEQFF. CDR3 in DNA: TGTGCCAGTCGTAGCGGGAGGGCCAATGAGCAGTTCTTC.

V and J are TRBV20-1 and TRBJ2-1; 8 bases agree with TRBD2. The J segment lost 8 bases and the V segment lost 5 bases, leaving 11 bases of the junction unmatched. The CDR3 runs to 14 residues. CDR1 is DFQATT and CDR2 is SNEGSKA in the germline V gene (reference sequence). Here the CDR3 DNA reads TGCAGTGCTTTAGTAGCGGGGCCTGGCGATGAGCAGTTCTTC. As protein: CSALVAGPGDEQFF.

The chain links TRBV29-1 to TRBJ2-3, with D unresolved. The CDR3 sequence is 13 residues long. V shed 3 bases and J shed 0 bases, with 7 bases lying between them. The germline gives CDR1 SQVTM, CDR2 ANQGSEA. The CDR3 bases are TGCAGCGTTGAGGGGTCGAGCACAGATACGCAGTATTTT. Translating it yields CSVEGSSTDTQYF.

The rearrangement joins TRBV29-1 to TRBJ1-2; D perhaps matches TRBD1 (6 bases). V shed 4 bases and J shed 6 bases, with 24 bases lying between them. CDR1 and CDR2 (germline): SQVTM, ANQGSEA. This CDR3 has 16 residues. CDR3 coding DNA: TGCAGCGTTGGAACGGCGGGTGGCAGGGGCCAGCATGGCTACACCTTC. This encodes CSVGTAGGRGQHGYTF.

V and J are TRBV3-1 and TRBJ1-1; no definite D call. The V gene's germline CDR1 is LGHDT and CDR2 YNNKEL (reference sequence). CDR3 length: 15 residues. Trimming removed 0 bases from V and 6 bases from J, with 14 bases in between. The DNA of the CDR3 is TGTGCCAGCAGCCAAGATGAGGGTAGTTGGTCTGAAGCTTTCTTT. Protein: CASSQDEGSWSEAFF.

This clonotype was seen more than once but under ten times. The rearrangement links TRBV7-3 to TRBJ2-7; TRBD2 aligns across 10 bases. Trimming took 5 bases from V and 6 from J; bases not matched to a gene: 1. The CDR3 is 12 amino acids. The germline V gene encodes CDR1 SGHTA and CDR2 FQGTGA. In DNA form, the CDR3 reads TGTGCCAGCAGCATAGCGGGGGGCGAGCAGTACTTC. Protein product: CASSIAGGEQYF.

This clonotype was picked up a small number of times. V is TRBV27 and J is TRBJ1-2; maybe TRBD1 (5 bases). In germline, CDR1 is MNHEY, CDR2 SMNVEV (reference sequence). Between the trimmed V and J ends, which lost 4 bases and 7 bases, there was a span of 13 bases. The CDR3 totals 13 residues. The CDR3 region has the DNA TGTGCCAGCAGTTCCTCGGCGGGGCTTGGCTACACCTTC. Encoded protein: CASSSSAGLGYTF.

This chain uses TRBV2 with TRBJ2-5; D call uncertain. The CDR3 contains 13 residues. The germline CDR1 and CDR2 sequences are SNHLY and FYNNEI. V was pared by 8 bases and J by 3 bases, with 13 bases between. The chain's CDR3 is CASAYTLKETQYF. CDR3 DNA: TGTGCCAGCGCGTACACCCTAAAAGAGACCCAGTACTTC.

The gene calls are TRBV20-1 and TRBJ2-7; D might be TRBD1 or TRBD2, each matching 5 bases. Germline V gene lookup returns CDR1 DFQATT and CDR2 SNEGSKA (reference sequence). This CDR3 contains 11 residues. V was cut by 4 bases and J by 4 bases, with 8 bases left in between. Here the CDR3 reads CSATGPYEQYF. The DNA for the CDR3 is TGCAGTGCTACGGGACCTTACGAGCAGTACTTC.

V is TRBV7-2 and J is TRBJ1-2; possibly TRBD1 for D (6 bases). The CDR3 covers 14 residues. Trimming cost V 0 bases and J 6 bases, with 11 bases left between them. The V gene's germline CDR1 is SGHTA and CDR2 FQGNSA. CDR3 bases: TGTGCCAGCAGCTTAGCGATTTCAGGGGATGGCTACACCTTC. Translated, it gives CASSLAISGDGYTF.

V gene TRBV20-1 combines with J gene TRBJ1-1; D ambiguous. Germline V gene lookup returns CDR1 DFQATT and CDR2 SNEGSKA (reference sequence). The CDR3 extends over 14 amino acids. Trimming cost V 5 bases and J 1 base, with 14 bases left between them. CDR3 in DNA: TGCAGTGCTGACATCGGTAGTTGGAACACTGAAGCTTTCTTT. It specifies CSADIGSWNTEAFF.

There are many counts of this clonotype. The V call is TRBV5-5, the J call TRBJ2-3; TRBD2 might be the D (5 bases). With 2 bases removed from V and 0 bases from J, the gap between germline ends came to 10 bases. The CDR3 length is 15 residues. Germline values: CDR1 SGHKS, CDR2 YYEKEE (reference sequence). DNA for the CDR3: TGTGCCAGCAGCTTACGGGGTCCTAGCACAGATACGCAGTATTTT. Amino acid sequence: CASSLRGPSTDTQYF.

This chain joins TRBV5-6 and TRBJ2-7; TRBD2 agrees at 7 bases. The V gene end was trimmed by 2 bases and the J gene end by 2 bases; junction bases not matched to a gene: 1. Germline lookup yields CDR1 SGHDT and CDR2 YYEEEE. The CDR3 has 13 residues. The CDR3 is CASSFGTTYEQYF. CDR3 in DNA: TGTGCCAGCAGCTTCGGGACTACCTACGAGCAGTACTTC.

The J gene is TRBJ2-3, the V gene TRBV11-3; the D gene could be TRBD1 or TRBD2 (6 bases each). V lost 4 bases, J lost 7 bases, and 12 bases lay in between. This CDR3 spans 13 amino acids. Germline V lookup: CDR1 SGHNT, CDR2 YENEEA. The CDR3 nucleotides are TGTGCCAGCAGCTCAGGAGGGGGATATACGCAGTATTTT. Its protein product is CASSSGGGYTQYF.

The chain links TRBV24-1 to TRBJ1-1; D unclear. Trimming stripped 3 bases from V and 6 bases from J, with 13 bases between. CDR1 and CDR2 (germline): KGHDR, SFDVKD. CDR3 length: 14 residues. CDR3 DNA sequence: TGTGCCACCAGTGATGGAGGGCTAAAGTCTGAAGCTTTCTTT. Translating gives CATSDGGLKSEAFF.

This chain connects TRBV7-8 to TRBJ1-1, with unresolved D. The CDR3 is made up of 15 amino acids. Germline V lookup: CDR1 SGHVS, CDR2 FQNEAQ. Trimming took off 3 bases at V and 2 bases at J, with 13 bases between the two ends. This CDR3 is CASSLDLYPNTEAFF. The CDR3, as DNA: TGTGCCAGCAGCTTGGACCTTTACCCTAACACTGAAGCTTTCTTT.

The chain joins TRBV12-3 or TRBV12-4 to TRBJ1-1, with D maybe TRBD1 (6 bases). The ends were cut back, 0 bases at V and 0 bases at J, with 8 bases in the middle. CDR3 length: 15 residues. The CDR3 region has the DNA TGTGCCAGCAGTTTAGCGGGGGCAATGAACACTGAAGCTTTCTTT. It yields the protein CASSLAGAMNTEAFF.

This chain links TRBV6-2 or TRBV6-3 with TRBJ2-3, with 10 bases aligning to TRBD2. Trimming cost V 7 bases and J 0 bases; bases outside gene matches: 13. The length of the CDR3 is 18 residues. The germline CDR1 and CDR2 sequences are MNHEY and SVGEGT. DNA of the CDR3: TGTGCCAGCACCCAGCTGGCTAGCGGGGGCCCTAGCACAGATACGCAGTATTTT. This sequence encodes CASTQLASGGPSTDTQYF.

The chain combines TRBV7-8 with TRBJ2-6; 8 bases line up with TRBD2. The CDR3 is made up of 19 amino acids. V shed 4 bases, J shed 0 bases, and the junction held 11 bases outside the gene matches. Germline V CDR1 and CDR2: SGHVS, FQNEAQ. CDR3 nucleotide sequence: TGTGCCAGCAGCTCCACCTTACTAGCGGAGAGCTCTGGGGCCAACGTCCTGACTTTC. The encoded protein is CASSSTLLAESSGANVLTF.

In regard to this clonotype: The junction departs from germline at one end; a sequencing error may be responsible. The CDR3 DNA sequence: TGCAGCGTTGAACCTAGCGCGGCCCGGCAGGATTTT. This gives the protein CSVEPSAARQDF. The rearrangement uses TRBV29-1 and TRBJ2-3, with D possibly matching TRBD2 (6 bases). The CDR3 runs 12 residues. The V gene's germline CDR1 is SQVTM and CDR2 ANQGSEA.

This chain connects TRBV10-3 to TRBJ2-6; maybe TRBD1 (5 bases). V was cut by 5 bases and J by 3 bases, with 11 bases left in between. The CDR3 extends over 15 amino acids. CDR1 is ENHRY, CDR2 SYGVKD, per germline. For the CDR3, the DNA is TGTGCCATCAGTCAGGACAACCGTGGGGCCAACGTCCTGACTTTC. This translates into CAISQDNRGANVLTF.

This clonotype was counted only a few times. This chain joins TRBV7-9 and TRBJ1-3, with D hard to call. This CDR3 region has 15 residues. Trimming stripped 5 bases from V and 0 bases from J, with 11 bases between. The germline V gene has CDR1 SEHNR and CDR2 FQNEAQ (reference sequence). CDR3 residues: CASSQPFPSGNTIYF. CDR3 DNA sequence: TGTGCCAGCAGCCAGCCGTTTCCCTCTGGAAACACCATATATTTT.